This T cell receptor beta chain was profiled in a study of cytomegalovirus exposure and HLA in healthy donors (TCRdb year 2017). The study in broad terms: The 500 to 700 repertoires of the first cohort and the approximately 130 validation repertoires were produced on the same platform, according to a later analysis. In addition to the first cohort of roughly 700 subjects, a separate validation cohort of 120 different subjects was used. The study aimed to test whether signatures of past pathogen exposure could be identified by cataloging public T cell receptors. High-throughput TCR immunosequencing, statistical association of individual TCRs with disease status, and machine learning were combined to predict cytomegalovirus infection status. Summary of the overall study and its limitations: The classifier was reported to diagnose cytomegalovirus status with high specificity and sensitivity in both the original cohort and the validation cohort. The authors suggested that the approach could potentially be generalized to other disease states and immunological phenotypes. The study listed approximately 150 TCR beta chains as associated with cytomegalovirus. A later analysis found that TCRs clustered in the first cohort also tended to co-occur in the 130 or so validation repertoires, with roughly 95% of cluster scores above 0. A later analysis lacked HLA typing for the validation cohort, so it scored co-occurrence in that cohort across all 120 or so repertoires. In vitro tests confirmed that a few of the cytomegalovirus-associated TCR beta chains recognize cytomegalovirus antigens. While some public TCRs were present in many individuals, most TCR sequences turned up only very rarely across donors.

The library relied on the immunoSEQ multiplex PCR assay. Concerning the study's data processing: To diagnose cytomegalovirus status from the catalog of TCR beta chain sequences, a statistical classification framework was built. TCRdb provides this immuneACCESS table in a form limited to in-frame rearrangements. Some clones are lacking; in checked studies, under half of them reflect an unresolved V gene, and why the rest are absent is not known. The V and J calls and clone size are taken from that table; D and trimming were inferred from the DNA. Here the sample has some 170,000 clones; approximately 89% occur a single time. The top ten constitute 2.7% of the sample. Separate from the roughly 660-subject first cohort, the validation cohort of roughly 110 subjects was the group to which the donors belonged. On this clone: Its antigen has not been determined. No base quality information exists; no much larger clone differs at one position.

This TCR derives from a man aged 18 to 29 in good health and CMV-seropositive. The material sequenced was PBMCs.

DNA sequence: TGTGCCACCCGGACTAGCATTGAGACCCAGTACTTC. Its protein reads: CATRTSIETQYF. This chain joins TRBV27 to TRBJ2-5, with 8 bases in between that match TRBD2. The CDR3, from cysteine to phenylalanine, totals 12 residues. The kept DNA is CDR3 alone, 36 bases in frame from the first base. Trimmed from V: 10 bases; trimmed from J: 5 bases; junction bases lacking a gene match: 6. Based on the germline V gene (reference sequence), the CDR1 and CDR2 sequences are MNHEY and SMNVEV.